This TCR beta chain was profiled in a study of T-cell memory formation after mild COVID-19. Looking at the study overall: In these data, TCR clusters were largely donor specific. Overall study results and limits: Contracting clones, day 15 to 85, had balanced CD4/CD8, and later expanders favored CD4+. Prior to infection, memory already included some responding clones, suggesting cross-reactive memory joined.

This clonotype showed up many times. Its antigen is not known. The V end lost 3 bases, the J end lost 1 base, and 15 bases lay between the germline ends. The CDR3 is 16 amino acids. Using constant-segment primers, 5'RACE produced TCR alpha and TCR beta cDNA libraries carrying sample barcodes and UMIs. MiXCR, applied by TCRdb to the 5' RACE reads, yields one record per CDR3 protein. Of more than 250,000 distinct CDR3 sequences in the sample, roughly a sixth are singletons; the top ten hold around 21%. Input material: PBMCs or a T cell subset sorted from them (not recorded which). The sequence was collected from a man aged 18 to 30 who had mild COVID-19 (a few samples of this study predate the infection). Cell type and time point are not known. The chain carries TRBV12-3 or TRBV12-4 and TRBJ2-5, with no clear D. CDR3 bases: TGTGCCAGCAGTTTTCGGCGGAATGTGATCCAAGAGACCCAGTACTTC. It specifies CASSFRRNVIQETQYF.